This entry lists 27 T cell receptor beta chains sequenced from one sample in a study of blood T cell repertoires in COVID-19. TCRdb's table, derived via immunoSEQ multiplex PCR, lists solely in-frame clones and lacks some. Here the sample spans fewer than 110,000 clones, roughly 84% being singletons. Sequencing was done on a sample of peripheral blood. The receptors come from a human donor in a cohort sampled during active COVID-19.

The chain uses TRBV5-6 and TRBJ2-1; 7 bases align to TRBD1. Germline CDR1 reads SGHDT; CDR2 reads YYEEEE. This CDR3 comprises 13 residues. After removal of 1 base from V and 10 bases from J, the junction contained 5 bases not matched to a gene. In DNA form, the CDR3 reads TGTGCCAGCAGCTTGAGGGGGCCCGGGGAGCAGTTCTTC. As protein: CASSLRGPGEQFF.

The rearrangement uses TRBV5-1 and TRBJ1-1, with D possibly matching TRBD1 (5 bases). With 0 bases removed from V and 11 bases from J, the gap between germline ends came to 17 bases. The CDR3 runs to 14 residues. The germline V gene encodes CDR1 SGHRS and CDR2 YFSETQ. The CDR3 bases are TGCGCCAGCAGCTTGGATTCCACGGGACTGGGGGCTTTCTTT. It is translated as CASSLDSTGLGAFF.

The V and J genes are TRBV10-2 and TRBJ1-1, with D tentatively TRBD1 (6 bases). Germline V CDR1 and CDR2: WSHSY, SAAADI. This CDR3 is 14 amino acids long. The V gene lost 3 bases and the J gene lost 3 bases, with 11 bases spanning the gap. Written as DNA, the CDR3 is TGCGCCAGCAGTGACAAACAGGGTCACACTGAAGCTTTCTTT. It encodes CASSDKQGHTEAFF.

The chain carries TRBV6-2 or TRBV6-3 and TRBJ2-1, with D hard to call. V was pared by 2 bases and J by 9 bases, with 8 bases between. The CDR3 is 12 residues long. CDR1 and CDR2 from the germline V gene are MNHEY and SVGEGT. Here the CDR3 DNA reads TGTGCCAGCAGTTACGTTGGCGGTGAGCAGTTCTTC. This sequence encodes CASSYVGGEQFF.

There are a few counts of this clone. The gene calls are TRBV10-3 and TRBJ1-1; weak D call: TRBD1 (6 bases). The V end lost 11 bases, the J end lost 3 bases, and 16 bases lay between the germline ends. Germline V gene data show CDR1 as ENHRY and CDR2 as SYGVKD. The CDR3 is 13 amino acids. CDR3 sequence reads: CAAVGGRDTEAFF. CDR3 DNA sequence: TGTGCCGCCGTCGGGGGGCGCGACACTGAAGCTTTCTTT.

The chain joins TRBV6-2 or TRBV6-3 to TRBJ2-1; the match to TRBD2 covers 7 bases. This CDR3 has 14 amino acids. Germline lookup yields CDR1 MNHEY and CDR2 SVGEGT. After removal of 2 bases from V and 2 bases from J, the junction contained 0 bases not matched to a gene. For the CDR3, the DNA is TGTGCCAGCAGTTACGGGGGGGCCTACAATGAGCAGTTCTTC. Protein product: CASSYGGAYNEQFF.

V gene TRBV12-3 or TRBV12-4 combines with J gene TRBJ2-2; the D gene is possibly TRBD1 (5 bases). The CDR3 runs 13 residues. V was pared by 6 bases and J by 5 bases, with 10 bases between. The CDR3 here is CASSPQATGELFF. CDR3 DNA sequence: TGTGCCAGCAGCCCACAGGCGACCGGGGAGCTGTTTTTT.

This chain connects TRBV10-1 to TRBJ1-1; D gene uncertain. CDR3 length: 13 residues. The V and J ends lost 10 bases and 1 base respectively, with 13 bases between them. Germline CDR1 reads WNHNN; CDR2 reads SYGVQD (reference sequence). The CDR3 DNA sequence: TGCGCCACCTCCAGCCCGGGGAACACTGAAGCTTTCTTT. This translates into CATSSPGNTEAFF.

This chain uses TRBV10-2 with TRBJ1-2; 7 bases line up with TRBD1. Germline V gene sequence: CDR1 WSHSY, CDR2 SAAADI. The CDR3 covers 14 residues. The ends lost 6 bases at V and 2 bases at J; junction bases unmatched: 6. The CDR3 nucleotides read TGCGCCAGCAGCCCCGACAGGGAAAACTATGGCTACACCTTC. Its protein is CASSPDRENYGYTF.

This clone was seen only once. The chain is built from TRBV19 and TRBJ2-1; 9 bases align to TRBD1. Germline CDR1 and CDR2: LNHDA and SQIVND (reference sequence). Trimming cost V 5 bases and J 9 bases; bases outside gene matches: 5. This CDR3 contains 13 residues. In nucleotides, the CDR3 is TGTGCCAGTAGTGCGAGACAGGGGGGTGAGCAGTTCTTC. This codes for CASSARQGGEQFF.

This CDR3 reads CASTPRGAGPTGELFF. The CDR3 DNA follows: TGTGCCAGCACCCCCCGGGGGGCAGGGCCCACCGGGGAGCTGTTTTTT. The rearrangement joins TRBV3-1 (or the pseudogene TRBV3-2) to TRBJ2-2; TRBD2 might be the D (7 bases). The CDR3 is made up of 16 amino acids. Germline V lookup: CDR1 LGHDT, CDR2 YNNKEL (reference sequence). V gave up 7 bases and J gave up 4 bases, with 19 bases separating them.

The sample holds one count of this clone. In DNA form, the CDR3 reads TGTGCCAGCAGTTTAATCAGGGTCAGTGAAGCTTTCTTT. Translating gives CASSLIRVSEAFF. The chain combines TRBV12-3 or TRBV12-4 with TRBJ1-1, with a tentative D call TRBD1 (5 bases). With 2 bases removed from V and 7 bases from J, the gap between germline ends came to 11 bases. CDR3 length: 13 residues.

This CDR3 is CASSLGGLGNQPQHF. The DNA of the CDR3 is TGTGCCAGCAGCTTGGGAGGGTTGGGAAATCAGCCCCAGCATTTT. The chain recombines TRBV5-6 with TRBJ1-5, with D unclear. The CDR3 is made up of 15 amino acids. Per germline, CDR1 SGHDT and CDR2 YYEEEE. V was clipped by 0 bases and J by 4 bases, with 11 bases between them.

This chain connects TRBV9 to TRBJ1-4, with D hard to call. The CDR3 is made up of 14 amino acids. Trimming pared 0 bases from V and 2 bases from J, leaving 5 bases between. Germline-derived CDR1 and CDR2 are SGDLS and YYNGEE. The CDR3 spells CASSVAGTNEKLFF. CDR3 DNA: TGTGCCAGCAGCGTAGCGGGGACTAATGAAAAACTGTTTTTT.

Notes on this clone: One end of the junction does not line up with germline, which may come from a read error. This chain links TRBV7-8 with TRBJ1-5; D is unresolved. CDR1 is SGHVS and CDR2 is FQNEAQ in the germline V gene. CDR3 length equals 16 residues. The CDR3 sequence is CAGSLEGGLLNQPQHF. CDR3 nucleotides: TGTGCCGGCAGCTTAGAAGGAGGGCTGCTCAATCAGCCCCAGCATTTT.

A single count supports this clone. The chain has TRBV2 and TRBJ2-5; possible D gene TRBD2, 5 bases. Germline V gives CDR1 SNHLY, CDR2 FYNNEI. The CDR3 contains 12 residues. V was trimmed by 4 bases and J by 5 bases, leaving 8 bases between them. The CDR3 DNA reads TGTGCCAGCAGTGCGGGATGGGAGACCCAGTACTTC. Translation gives CASSAGWETQYF.

Only a few counts were recorded for this clone. This chain uses TRBV7-2 with TRBJ2-3, with 10 bases that match TRBD2. The V gene's germline CDR1 is SGHTA and CDR2 FQGNSA. V was pared by 2 bases and J by 0 bases, with 2 bases of the junction left unmatched. CDR3 length equals 16 residues. In nucleotides, the CDR3 is TGTGCCAGCAGCTTAAAACTAGCGGGAAGCACAGATACGCAGTATTTT. Translated, it gives CASSLKLAGSTDTQYF.

The chain carries TRBV5-1 and TRBJ2-5; 8 bases agree with TRBD1. The CDR3 sequence is 13 residues long. With 4 bases clipped from V and 5 bases from J, the junction kept 4 bases outside the gene matches. Germline CDR1 is SGHRS and CDR2 is YFSETQ. Written as DNA, the CDR3 is TGCGCCAGCAGCCCGGACAGGGCGGAGACCCAGTACTTC. Amino acid sequence: CASSPDRAETQYF. Full variable domain (remainder filled in from reference TRBV5-1 and TRBJ2-5): KAGVTQTPRYLIKTRGQQVTLSCSPISGHRSVSWYQQTPGQGLQFLFEYFSETQRNKGNFPGRFSGRQFSNSRSEMNVSTLELGDSALYLCASSPDRAETQYFGPGTRLLVL.

The chain joins TRBV6-2 or TRBV6-3 to TRBJ1-1; D may be TRBD1 (5 bases). From germline, CDR1 is MNHEY and CDR2 SVGEGT. The length of the CDR3 is 13 residues. The V and J ends lost 6 bases and 5 bases respectively, with 13 bases between them. In DNA, the CDR3 is TGTGCCAGCAGCCCCGGGGGGTGGACTGAAGCTTTCTTT. Protein: CASSPGGWTEAFF.

This clone has a single count. The rearrangement uses TRBV21-1 and TRBJ2-7; TRBD1, the table's D call, lacks a check against the DNA. TRBV21-1 is designated a pseudogene. The CDR3 has 16 residues. The CDR3 protein is CASSKGGRLKTHEQYF. The DNA of the CDR3 is TGTGCCAGCAGCAAAGGGGGCCGCCTCAAAACCCACGAGCAGTACTTC.

CDR3: CASSYSNGDYEQYF. The CDR3 bases are TGTGCCAGCAGTTACTCGAACGGAGACTACGAGCAGTACTTC. This chain links TRBV6-5 with TRBJ2-7, with unresolved D. Trimming stripped 0 bases from V and 3 bases from J, with 9 bases between. This CDR3 is built from 14 residues. Looked up from germline, CDR1 is MNHEY and CDR2 is SVGAGI.

The chain is built from TRBV7-9 and TRBJ1-1; the match to TRBD1 covers 9 bases. J gave up 10 bases and V 6 bases, and 15 bases lay outside the gene matches. In germline, CDR1 is SEHNR, CDR2 FQNEAQ (reference sequence). This CDR3 contains 15 residues. CDR3 bases: TGTGCCAGCAGGACCCCCGGGACAGGGCGGTTAGGAGCTTTCTTT. Amino acid sequence: CASRTPGTGRLGAFF.

J is TRBJ2-3 and V is TRBV27, with 8 bases identical to TRBD2. Germline V gene sequence: CDR1 MNHEY, CDR2 SMNVEV (reference sequence). J gave up 0 bases and V 2 bases, and 7 bases lay outside the gene matches. This CDR3 comprises 17 residues. CDR3 DNA sequence: TGTGCCAGCAGTTTACCGGGCCCGGGGGGGAGCACAGATACGCAGTATTTT. This sequence encodes CASSLPGPGGSTDTQYF.

The genes are TRBV5-4 and TRBJ2-7; no clear D. Germline V CDR1 and CDR2: SGHNT, YYREEE (reference sequence). This CDR3 contains 11 residues. The V end was cut by 4 bases, the J end by 5 bases, with 7 bases between. In nucleotides, the CDR3 is TGTGCCAGCAGCCTACGCCACGAGCAGTACTTC. Amino acids: CASSLRHEQYF.

This chain uses TRBV7-9 with TRBJ2-7; the match to TRBD1 covers 9 bases. The germline CDR1 and CDR2 sequences are SEHNR and FQNEAQ (reference sequence). CDR3 length: 14 amino acids. V dropped 3 bases and J dropped 5; count of bases not matched to a gene: 5. The chain's CDR3 is CASSFGTGYDEQYF. The CDR3 DNA reads as TGTGCCAGCAGCTTCGGGACAGGGTACGACGAGCAGTACTTC.

The chain is built from TRBV5-5 and TRBJ2-7; D is possibly TRBD1 (6 bases). V dropped 2 bases and J dropped 2 bases, with 14 bases sitting between them. Germline V gene data show CDR1 as SGHKS and CDR2 as YYEKEE (reference sequence). This CDR3 contains 15 residues. The CDR3 loop is CASSLQGHPAYEQYF. Written as DNA, the CDR3 is TGTGCCAGCAGCTTACAGGGCCATCCAGCCTACGAGCAGTACTTC.

In its sample, this clone was seen once. V is TRBV7-8 and J is TRBJ2-1; the match to TRBD2 covers 7 bases. CDR1 is SGHVS and CDR2 is FQNEAQ in the germline V gene. The junction had 8 bases not matched to a gene; V was cut back by 1 base and J by 8 bases. CDR3 length equals 15 residues. The CDR3 here is CASSLGSGRTDEQFF. The CDR3 DNA is TGTGCCAGCAGCTTAGGTAGCGGGCGGACGGATGAGCAGTTCTTC.